The rows below give T cell receptor beta chains drawn from one sample of a study of blood T cell repertoires in COVID-19. This table comes from immunoSEQ multiplex PCR, and its TCRdb copy is limited to in-frame clones, with some not included. Here the sample spans around 140,000 clones, about 80% being singletons. Sequencing was performed on peripheral blood. The source is a man between 65 and 85 years old who had recovered from COVID-19. Both conserved end residues are part of each CDR3. D genes are given only for firm matches.

J gene	D gene	V gene	CDR3 protein
TRBJ2-2	-	TRBV5-6	CASSPPAGELFF
TRBJ1-1	-	TRBV29-1	CSGGAANTEAFF
TRBJ2-5	-	TRBV6-1	CASSDQYQETQYF
TRBJ1-2	-	TRBV15	CATSRDRHINYGYTF
TRBJ1-2	-	TRBV6-4	CASRGPGHRDNYGYTF
TRBJ1-2	TRBD1	TRBV19	CASSRTGTNYGYTF
TRBJ1-5	TRBD1	TRBV19	CASSIGQGPKPQHF
TRBJ1-5	TRBD1	TRBV2	CASSTGGRPQHF
TRBJ2-1	TRBD2	TRBV7-9	CASSLAGLAGVYNEQFF
TRBJ1-5	TRBD1	TRBV19	CASFPGQWNQPQHF
TRBJ2-5	TRBD1	TRBV2	CASGTGFGATQYF
TRBJ2-7	TRBD1	TRBV5-1	CASSWGQGAMREQYF
TRBJ1-2	TRBD1	TRBV7-2	CASSLEGGARFYGYTF
TRBJ1-2	-	TRBV19	CASSTGGSTVANYGYTF
TRBJ2-1	-	TRBV5-5	CASSLDREQFF
TRBJ1-2	-	TRBV27	CASSERTGSRYTF
TRBJ1-5	-	TRBV16	CASSQSRQQPQHF
TRBJ1-1	TRBD1	TRBV25-1	CASSEGDRGDTEAFF
TRBJ1-1	TRBD1	TRBV18	CASSTSGTGGQGSAFF
TRBJ2-1	TRBD2	TRBV3-1/TRBV3-2	CASSLSIAGEGLFF
TRBJ2-2	-	TRBV11-3	CASSLWFGELFF
TRBJ2-2	TRBD2	TRBV5-1	CASSPGLAGVTGELFF
TRBJ1-3	TRBD1	TRBV5-6	CASSLATGLGSGNTIYF
TRBJ1-1	-	TRBV18	CASSPTGYSNTEAFF
TRBJ1-1	-	TRBV2	CASSEAQGGTEAFF
TRBJ2-3	TRBD2	TRBV29-1	CSVELAGGFSDTQYF
TRBJ1-1	-	TRBV30	CACDAGPTVNTEAFF
TRBJ2-1	TRBD2	TRBV11-2	CASSLTALATSYNEQFF
TRBJ1-6	-	TRBV5-1	CASSLGAISYNSPLHF
TRBJ2-7	TRBD2	TRBV5-4	CASSLVPGGHVEQYF
TRBJ2-5	-	TRBV27	CASSLIAGYETQYF
TRBJ1-1	-	TRBV5-1	CASSLQGHTEAFF
TRBJ2-2	TRBD1	TRBV19	CASWTGRNTGELFF
TRBJ2-1	-	TRBV5-4	CASSPAGAGAGNEQFF
TRBJ2-1	TRBD2	TRBV6-6	CATTLAGGFNEQFF
TRBJ1-2	-	TRBV30	CAWSGTARLSYGYTF
TRBJ2-7	-	TRBV7-2	CASSPDRPKGEQYF
TRBJ2-7	-	TRBV29-1	CSVETGRGHEQYF
TRBJ2-2	TRBD1	TRBV11-3	CASSGGTGDNTGELFF
TRBJ2-1	TRBD2	TRBV29-1	CSVVFMTSGSYLTNEQFF
TRBJ2-5	-	TRBV11-2	CASRWGGETQYF
TRBJ1-1	-	TRBV5-1	CASSPAGAGTEAFF
TRBJ2-2	-	TRBV28	CASSSLFLQGPNTGELFF
TRBJ2-7	TRBD2	TRBV19	CASSMGGGLALYEQYF
TRBJ2-7	-	TRBV5-4	CASSSDLSSYEQYF
TRBJ2-2	-	TRBV5-1	CASKVGGPNTGELFF
TRBJ1-4	-	TRBV3-1/TRBV3-2	CASSQDEGGVTNEKLFF
TRBJ2-6	-	TRBV7-9	CASSLYGANVLTF
TRBJ2-3	-	TRBV18	CASSPPGDTQYF
TRBJ2-3	-	TRBV15	CATSRGGPSADTQYF
TRBJ1-2	-	TRBV6-1	CASSEGEGRRYGYTF
TRBJ2-3	-	TRBV7-9	CASSLGWGGSTDTQYF
TRBJ1-1	TRBD1	TRBV19	CASSTTGSPNTEAFF
TRBJ1-4	TRBD1	TRBV4-2	CASSPAGQGGEKLFF